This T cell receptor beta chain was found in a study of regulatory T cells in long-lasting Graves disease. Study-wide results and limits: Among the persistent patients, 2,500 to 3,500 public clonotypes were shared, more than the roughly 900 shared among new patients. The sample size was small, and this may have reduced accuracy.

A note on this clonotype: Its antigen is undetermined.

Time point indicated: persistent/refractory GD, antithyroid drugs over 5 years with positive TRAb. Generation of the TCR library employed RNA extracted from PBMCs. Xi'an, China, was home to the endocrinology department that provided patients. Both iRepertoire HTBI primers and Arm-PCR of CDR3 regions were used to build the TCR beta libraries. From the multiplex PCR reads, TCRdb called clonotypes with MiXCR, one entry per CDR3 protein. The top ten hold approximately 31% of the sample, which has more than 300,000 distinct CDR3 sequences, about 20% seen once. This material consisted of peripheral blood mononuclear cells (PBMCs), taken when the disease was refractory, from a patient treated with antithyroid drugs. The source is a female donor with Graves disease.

This CDR3 reads CASNSGGASTDTQYF. Here the CDR3 DNA reads TGTGCCAGCAACTCCGGGGGGGCGAGCACAGATACGCAGTATTTT. This rearrangement joins TRBV2 to TRBJ2-3; TRBD2 matches 8 bases. V lost 7 bases, J lost 0 bases, and 6 bases stayed unmatched. Per germline, CDR1 SNHLY and CDR2 FYNNEI. The CDR3 contains 15 residues.